Shown below are 15 T cell receptor beta chains from a single sample sequenced in a study of cytomegalovirus exposure and HLA in healthy donors. The PCR used 60 Vbeta and 13 Jbeta primers. The repertoire was sequenced with immunoSEQ multiplex PCR; TCRdb's copy has only in-frame clones and lacks some. The table has fewer than 200,000 clones, around three quarters seen once. Sequencing was performed on PBMCs. Receptors were obtained from a man in his forties or fifties in good health and CMV-seronegative.

This rearrangement joins TRBV28 to TRBJ2-7, with a weak D call TRBD2 (6 bases). The CDR3 contains 13 residues. The V gene lost 8 bases and the J gene lost 2 bases, with 13 bases spanning the gap. Germline-derived CDR1 and CDR2 are MDHEN and SYDVKM. The CDR3 is CASLSGLTYEQYF. The CDR3 DNA follows: TGTGCCAGCCTCAGCGGGCTCACCTACGAGCAGTACTTC.

The V gene is TRBV29-1, the J gene TRBJ2-1; weak D call: TRBD2 (5 bases). With 2 bases removed from V and 0 bases from J, the gap between germline ends came to 11 bases. In germline, CDR1 is SQVTM, CDR2 ANQGSEA. The CDR3 is 15 amino acids. The CDR3 sequence: CSVEPAASSYNEQFF. DNA of the CDR3: TGCAGCGTTGAACCAGCGGCGAGCTCCTACAATGAGCAGTTCTTC.

As for this clone: The sample contains more than one DNA sequence encoding this CDR3. This chain uses TRBV6-5 with TRBJ2-5, with TRBD2 matching over 7 bases. The CDR3 has 12 residues. From germline, CDR1 is MNHEY and CDR2 SVGAGI. Trimming removed 8 bases from V and 7 bases from J; junction bases left unmatched: 7. CDR3 nucleotides: TGTGCCAGCCGTGTGGGGGAGGGGACCCAGTACTTC. Protein sequence: CASRVGEGTQYF.

The chain carries TRBV7-3 and TRBJ2-3, with D perhaps matching TRBD2 (6 bases). V was cut by 2 bases and J by 0 bases, with 9 bases left in between. The CDR3 sequence is 15 residues long. The germline gives CDR1 SGHTA, CDR2 FQGTGA. CDR3 protein: CASSLLGGSTDTQYF. Here the CDR3 DNA reads TGTGCCAGCAGCTTATTGGGGGGAAGCACAGATACGCAGTATTTT.

The rearrangement links TRBV5-1 to TRBJ2-1; 8 bases are a match to TRBD1. Trimming cost V 7 bases and J 5 bases; bases outside gene matches: 14. Germline loops: CDR1 SGHRS, CDR2 YFSETQ. There are 16 residues in the CDR3. The CDR3, as DNA: TGCGCCAGCTCCTTGGTGTGGACAGGGTCTAACAATGAGCAGTTCTTC. Translating it yields CASSLVWTGSNNEQFF.

The V call is TRBV2, the J call TRBJ2-5; a possible D gene is TRBD1 (5 bases). The CDR3 has 12 amino acids. Germline V gives CDR1 SNHLY, CDR2 FYNNEI. V dropped 8 bases and J dropped 4 bases, with 11 bases sitting between them. CDR3 coding DNA: TGTGCCAGCGGAAGGGGTTCAGAGACCCAGTACTTC. It specifies CASGRGSETQYF.

This clone has more than one count but fewer than ten. CDR3 sequence (DNA): TGTGCCAGCAGCCCGGACAGCCTCCTCGAGCAGTACTTC. It yields the protein CASSPDSLLEQYF. The J gene is TRBJ2-7, the V gene TRBV7-9; tentatively, D is TRBD1 (6 bases). CDR1 and CDR2 from the germline V gene are SEHNR and FQNEAQ (reference sequence). This CDR3 is 13 amino acids long. Between the trimmed V and J ends, which lost 5 bases and 6 bases, there was a span of 14 bases.

V and J are TRBV30 and TRBJ2-7; 8 bases agree with TRBD1. Germline V gives CDR1 GTSNPN, CDR2 SVGIG (reference sequence). This CDR3 has 13 amino acids. With 3 bases clipped from V and 2 bases from J, the junction kept 3 bases outside the gene matches. The chain's CDR3 is CAWRGDRTYEQYF. Here the CDR3 DNA reads TGTGCCTGGAGGGGGGACAGGACCTACGAGCAGTACTTC.

This clone was seen once. The chain combines TRBV18 with TRBJ1-2, with 10 bases identical to TRBD1. The CDR3 runs 15 residues. Germline-derived CDR1 and CDR2 are KGHSH and LQKENI. The V and J ends lost 5 bases and 7 bases, in that order; junction bases with no gene match: 10. The CDR3 protein is CASSEGQGSSVGYTF. The CDR3 DNA reads TGTGCCAGCTCAGAGGGACAGGGGTCTTCGGTTGGCTACACCTTC.

The chain joins TRBV30 to TRBJ2-1; TRBD2 agrees at 8 bases. CDR3 length: 15 residues. Germline V gene data show CDR1 as GTSNPN and CDR2 as SVGIG (reference sequence). J was trimmed by 5 bases and V by 2 bases; bases with no gene match: 8. This chain's CDR3 is CAWSPGLAGNNEQFF. The CDR3 nucleotides read TGTGCCTGGAGTCCCGGACTAGCAGGAAACAATGAGCAGTTCTTC.

The chain uses TRBV27 and TRBJ2-7, with a weak D call TRBD1 (6 bases). Trimming pared 9 bases from V and 3 bases from J, leaving 12 bases between. The CDR3 is 12 residues long. Germline-derived CDR1 and CDR2 are MNHEY and SMNVEV (reference sequence). The CDR3 sequence is CARGTRSYEQYF. DNA of the CDR3: TGTGCCAGGGGGACACGGAGCTACGAGCAGTACTTC.

The rearrangement links TRBV28 to TRBJ2-7; possibly TRBD2 for D (5 bases). The V and J ends lost 3 bases and 0 bases respectively, with 15 bases between them. Germline CDR1 reads MDHEN; CDR2 reads SYDVKM. The CDR3 has 16 residues. The CDR3 sequence: CASSLPSGVLSYEQYF. The DNA of the CDR3 is TGTGCCAGCAGTTTGCCGTCCGGGGTGCTCTCCTACGAGCAGTACTTC.

This sequence joins TRBV7-2 and TRBJ2-7, with D possibly TRBD1 on 6 matching bases. The length of the CDR3 is 15 residues. V lost 2 bases, J lost 4 bases, and 15 bases lay in between. CDR1 and CDR2 from the germline V gene are SGHTA and FQGNSA. CDR3 DNA sequence: TGTGCCAGCAGCTTATGGGCGGCACAGGGTTACGAGCAGTACTTC. Translating it yields CASSLWAAQGYEQYF.

About this clone: This same CDR3 is encoded by further DNA sequences in the sample. V gene TRBV7-9 combines with J gene TRBJ2-1; 9 bases agree with TRBD2. V shed 5 bases and J 4 bases; nucleotides not matched to a gene: 9. CDR1 SEHNR and CDR2 FQNEAQ come from the germline V gene (reference sequence). The CDR3 sequence is 16 residues long. CDR3 in DNA: TGTGCCAGCAGCCCGAGAGGCCTAGCGGGGTACAATGAGCAGTTCTTC. Translating it yields CASSPRGLAGYNEQFF.

The chain combines TRBV6-6 with TRBJ2-2, with 7 bases identical to TRBD2. Germline V gene lookup returns CDR1 MNHNY and CDR2 SVGAGI (reference sequence). There are 16 residues in the CDR3. The CDR3 region is CVNSLGRGGGTGELFF. DNA of the CDR3: TGTGTCAACTCGTTAGGGAGGGGAGGTGGCACCGGGGAGCTGTTTTTT.